This T cell receptor (beta chain) was sequenced during a study of shared clonotypes between healthy human individuals. Study results and caveats: Among donors, sharing of clonotypes was expected to be affected by sequencing depth. Generation probabilities were higher for clonotypes shared across all four sorted-subset donors than for unshared ones.

Note on this clone: Its antigen remains unknown.

Naive CD8 isolation took CD45RO-negative cells positively selected for CCR7 and excluded terminally differentiated effector memory CD45RA+ cells. The authors distributed each subset's genomic DNA evenly over several immunoSEQ plates. TCRdb keeps only in-frame clones here, not all; method: immunoSEQ multiplex PCR. The sample lists 1.5 million to 2.5 million clones, about 95% occurring once. Germline V CDR1 and CDR2: LNHNV, YYDKDF (reference sequence). The length of the CDR3 is 15 residues. Losses at the gene ends were 10 bases for V and 5 bases for J; bases not matched to a gene: 15. The receptor comes from a man aged 18 to 29 in good health. V is TRBV15 and J is TRBJ2-5; 8 nucleotides match TRBD1. Sequenced material: naive CD8+ T cells sorted from blood. The CDR3 spells CAIQGSGGIEETQYF. The CDR3 DNA follows: TGTGCCATACAGGGGTCAGGGGGCATTGAGGAGACCCAGTACTTC. Full variable domain (missing parts from reference TRBV15 and TRBJ2-5): DAMVIQNPRYQVTQFGKPVTLSCSQTLNHNVMYWYQQKSSQAPKLLFHYYDKDFNNEADTPDNFQSRRPNTSFCFLDIRSPGLGDTAMYLCAIQGSGGIEETQYFGPGTRLLVL.